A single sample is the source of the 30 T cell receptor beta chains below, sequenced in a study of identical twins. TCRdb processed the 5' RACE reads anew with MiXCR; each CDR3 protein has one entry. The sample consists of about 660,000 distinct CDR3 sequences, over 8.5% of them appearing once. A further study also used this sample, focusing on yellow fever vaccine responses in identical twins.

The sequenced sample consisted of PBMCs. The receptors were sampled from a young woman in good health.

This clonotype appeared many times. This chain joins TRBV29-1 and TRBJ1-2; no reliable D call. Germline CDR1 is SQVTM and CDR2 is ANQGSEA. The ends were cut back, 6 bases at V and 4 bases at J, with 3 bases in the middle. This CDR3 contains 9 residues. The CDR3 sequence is CSVGYGYTF. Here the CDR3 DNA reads TGCAGCGTGGGCTATGGCTACACCTTC.

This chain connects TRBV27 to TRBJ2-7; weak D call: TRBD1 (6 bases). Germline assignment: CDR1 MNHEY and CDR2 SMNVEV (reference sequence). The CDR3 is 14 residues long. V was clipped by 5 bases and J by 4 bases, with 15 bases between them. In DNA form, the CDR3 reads TGTGCCAGCAGTCCTCAGGGGTCGGGATACGAGCAGTACTTC. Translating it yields CASSPQGSGYEQYF.

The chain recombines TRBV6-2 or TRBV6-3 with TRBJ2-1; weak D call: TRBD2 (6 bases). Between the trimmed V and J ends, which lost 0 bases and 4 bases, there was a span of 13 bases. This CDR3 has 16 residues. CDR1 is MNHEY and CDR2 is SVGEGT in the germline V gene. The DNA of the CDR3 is TGTGCCAGCAGTTACTCGTCCGGGGGATTATACAATGAGCAGTTCTTC. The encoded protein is CASSYSSGGLYNEQFF.

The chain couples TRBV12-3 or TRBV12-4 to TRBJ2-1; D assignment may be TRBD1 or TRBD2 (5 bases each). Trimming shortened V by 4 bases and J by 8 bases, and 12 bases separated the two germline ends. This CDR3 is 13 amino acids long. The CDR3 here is CASSSRVGDEQFF. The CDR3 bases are TGTGCCAGCAGTTCACGGGTGGGGGATGAGCAGTTCTTC.

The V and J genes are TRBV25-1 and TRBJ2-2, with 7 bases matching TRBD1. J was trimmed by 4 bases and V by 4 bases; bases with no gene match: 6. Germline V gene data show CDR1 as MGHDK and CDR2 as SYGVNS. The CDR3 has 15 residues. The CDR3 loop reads CASSGGGEVTGELFF. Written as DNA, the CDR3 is TGTGCCAGCAGTGGAGGGGGCGAAGTCACCGGGGAGCTGTTTTTT.

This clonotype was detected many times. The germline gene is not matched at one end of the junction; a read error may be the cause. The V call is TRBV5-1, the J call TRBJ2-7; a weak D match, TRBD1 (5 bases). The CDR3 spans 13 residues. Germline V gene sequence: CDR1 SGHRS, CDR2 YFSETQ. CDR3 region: CASSLVTAYEQYF. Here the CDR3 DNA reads TGTGCCAGCAGTTTGGTGACAGCCTACGAGCAGTACTTC.

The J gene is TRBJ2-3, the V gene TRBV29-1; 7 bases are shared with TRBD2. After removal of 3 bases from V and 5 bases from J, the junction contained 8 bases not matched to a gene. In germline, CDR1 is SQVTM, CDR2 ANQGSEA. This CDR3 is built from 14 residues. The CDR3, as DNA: TGCAGCGTTGAGCCTAGCGGCGGAGGAGATACGCAGTATTTT. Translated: CSVEPSGGGDTQYF.

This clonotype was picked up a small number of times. As DNA, the CDR3 is TGCAGCGTTGAATTCTGGCGGGAGGGCGAGGCAGATACGCAGTATTTT. Translation: CSVEFWREGEADTQYF. The genes are TRBV29-1 and TRBJ2-3; 9 bases are shared with TRBD2. The CDR3 contains 16 residues. Germline loops: CDR1 SQVTM, CDR2 ANQGSEA. V trimming: 2 bases; J trimming: 4 bases; junction bases outside the gene matches: 10.

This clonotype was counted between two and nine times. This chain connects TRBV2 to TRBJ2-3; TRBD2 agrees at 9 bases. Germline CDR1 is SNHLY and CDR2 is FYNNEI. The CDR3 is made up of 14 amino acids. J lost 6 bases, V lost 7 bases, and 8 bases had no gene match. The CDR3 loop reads CASIRRGGPDTQYF. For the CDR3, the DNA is TGTGCCAGCATTAGGCGGGGGGGCCCGGATACGCAGTATTTT.

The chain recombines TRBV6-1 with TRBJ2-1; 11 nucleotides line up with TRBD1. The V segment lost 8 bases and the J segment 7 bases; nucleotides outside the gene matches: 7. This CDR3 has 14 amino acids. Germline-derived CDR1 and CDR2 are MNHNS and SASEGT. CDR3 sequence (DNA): TGTGCCAGCTTGGACAGGGGGCGAATGAATGAGCAGTTCTTC. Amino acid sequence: CASLDRGRMNEQFF.

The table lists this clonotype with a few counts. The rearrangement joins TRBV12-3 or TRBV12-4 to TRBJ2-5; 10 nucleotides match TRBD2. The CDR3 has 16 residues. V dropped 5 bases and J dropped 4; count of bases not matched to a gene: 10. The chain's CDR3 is CASSTSGRAGGETQYF. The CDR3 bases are TGTGCCAGCAGTACAAGCGGGAGGGCCGGAGGAGAGACCCAGTACTTC.

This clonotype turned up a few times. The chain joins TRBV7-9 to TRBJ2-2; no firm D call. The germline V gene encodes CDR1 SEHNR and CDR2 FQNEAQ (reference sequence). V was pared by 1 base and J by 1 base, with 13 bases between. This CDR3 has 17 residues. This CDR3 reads CASSLVPLDENTGELFF. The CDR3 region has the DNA TGTGCCAGCAGCTTAGTCCCGCTAGATGAGAACACCGGGGAGCTGTTTTTT.

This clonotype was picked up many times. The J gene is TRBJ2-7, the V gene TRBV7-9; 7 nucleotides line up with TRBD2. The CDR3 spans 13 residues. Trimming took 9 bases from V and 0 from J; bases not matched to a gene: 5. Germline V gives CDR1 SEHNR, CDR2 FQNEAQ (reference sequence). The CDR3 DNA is TGTGCCAGTAGCGGGCCGCTCTCCTACGAGCAGTACTTC. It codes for CASSGPLSYEQYF.

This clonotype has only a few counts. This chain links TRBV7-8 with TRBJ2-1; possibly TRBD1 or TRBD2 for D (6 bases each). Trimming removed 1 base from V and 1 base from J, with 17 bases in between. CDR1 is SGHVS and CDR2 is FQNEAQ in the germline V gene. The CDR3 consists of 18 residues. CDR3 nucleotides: TGTGCCAGCAGCTTAGTGTCCGCGGGCGGGACATCCTACAATGAGCAGTTCTTC. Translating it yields CASSLVSAGGTSYNEQFF.

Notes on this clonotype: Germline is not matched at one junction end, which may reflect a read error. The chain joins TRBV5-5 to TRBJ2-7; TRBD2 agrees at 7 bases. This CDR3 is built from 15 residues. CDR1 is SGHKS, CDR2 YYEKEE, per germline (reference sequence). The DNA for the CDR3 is TGCGCCAGCAGCTTCGGTGTGGGGGAGGGTTACGAGCAGTACTTC. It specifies CASSFGVGEGYEQYF.

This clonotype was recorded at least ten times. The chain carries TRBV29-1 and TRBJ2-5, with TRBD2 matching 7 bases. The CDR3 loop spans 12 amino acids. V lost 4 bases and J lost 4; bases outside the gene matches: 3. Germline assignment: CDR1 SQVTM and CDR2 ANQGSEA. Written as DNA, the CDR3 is TGCAGCGTTGGTGCGGGGGTAGAGACCCAGTACTTC. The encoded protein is CSVGAGVETQYF.

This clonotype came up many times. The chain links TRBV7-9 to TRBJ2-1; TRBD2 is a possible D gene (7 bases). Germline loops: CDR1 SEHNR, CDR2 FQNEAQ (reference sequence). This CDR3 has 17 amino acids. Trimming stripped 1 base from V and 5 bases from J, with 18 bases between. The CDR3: CASSLESLRGPHNEQFF. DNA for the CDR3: TGTGCCAGCAGCTTAGAAAGTTTGCGGGGGCCGCACAATGAGCAGTTCTTC. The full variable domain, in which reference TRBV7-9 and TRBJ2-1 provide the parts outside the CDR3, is DTGVSQNPRHKITKRGQNVTFRCDPISEHNRLYWYRQTLGQGPEFLTYFQNEAQLEKSRLLSDRFSAERPKGSFSTLEIQRTEQGDSAMYLCASSLESLRGPHNEQFFGPGTRLTVL.

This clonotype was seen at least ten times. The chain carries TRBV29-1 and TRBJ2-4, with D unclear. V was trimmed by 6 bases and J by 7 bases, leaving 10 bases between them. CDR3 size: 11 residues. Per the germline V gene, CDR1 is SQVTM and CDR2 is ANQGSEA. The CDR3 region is CSVLLDNIQYF. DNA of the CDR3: TGCAGCGTCCTTCTGGATAACATTCAGTACTTC.

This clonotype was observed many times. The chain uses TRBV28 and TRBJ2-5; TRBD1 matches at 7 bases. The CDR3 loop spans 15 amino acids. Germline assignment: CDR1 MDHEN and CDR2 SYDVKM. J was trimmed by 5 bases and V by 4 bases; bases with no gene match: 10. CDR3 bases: TGTGCCAGCAGTTCGACAGGGTTGATGGGGGAGACCCAGTACTTC. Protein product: CASSSTGLMGETQYF.

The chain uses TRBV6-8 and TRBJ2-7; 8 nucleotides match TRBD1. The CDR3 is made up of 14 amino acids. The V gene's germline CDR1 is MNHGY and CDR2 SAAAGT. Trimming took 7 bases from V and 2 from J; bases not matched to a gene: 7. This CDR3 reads CASTSGGETYEQYF. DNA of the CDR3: TGTGCCAGCACCTCAGGGGGCGAGACCTACGAGCAGTACTTC.

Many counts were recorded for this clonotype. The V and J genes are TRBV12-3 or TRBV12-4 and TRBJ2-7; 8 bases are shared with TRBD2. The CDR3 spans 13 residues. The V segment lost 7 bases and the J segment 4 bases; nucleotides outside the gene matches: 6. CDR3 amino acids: CASTNTGGYEQYF. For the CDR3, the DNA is TGTGCCAGCACAAACACGGGAGGGTACGAGCAGTACTTC.

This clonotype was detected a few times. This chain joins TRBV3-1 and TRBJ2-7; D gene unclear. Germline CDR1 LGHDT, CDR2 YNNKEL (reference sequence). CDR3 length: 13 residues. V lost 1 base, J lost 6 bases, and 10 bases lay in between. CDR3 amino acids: CASSQGGMREQYF. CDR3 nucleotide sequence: TGTGCCAGCAGCCAAGGGGGAATGCGCGAGCAGTACTTC.

CDR3 bases: TGTGCCAGCAGCCCGACAGGGGGTAACTTAGCTTTCTTT. Amino acids: CASSPTGGNLAFF. J is TRBJ1-1 and V is TRBV12-3 or TRBV12-4, with 9 bases lining up with TRBD1. Unmatched junction bases numbered 9, after V lost 6 bases and J lost 10 bases. The CDR3 spans 13 residues.

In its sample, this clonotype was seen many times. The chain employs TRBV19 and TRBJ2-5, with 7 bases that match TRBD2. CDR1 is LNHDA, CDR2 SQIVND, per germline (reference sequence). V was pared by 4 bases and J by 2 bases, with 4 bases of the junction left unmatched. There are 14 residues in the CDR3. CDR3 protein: CASSTPSGQETQYF. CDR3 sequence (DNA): TGTGCCAGTAGTACCCCTAGCGGACAAGAGACCCAGTACTTC.

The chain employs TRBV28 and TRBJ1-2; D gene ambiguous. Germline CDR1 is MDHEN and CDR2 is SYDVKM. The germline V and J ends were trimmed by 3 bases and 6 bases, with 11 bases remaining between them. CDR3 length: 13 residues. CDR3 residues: CASSLVRTDGYTF. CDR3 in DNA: TGTGCCAGCAGTTTGGTCAGGACGGATGGCTACACCTTC.

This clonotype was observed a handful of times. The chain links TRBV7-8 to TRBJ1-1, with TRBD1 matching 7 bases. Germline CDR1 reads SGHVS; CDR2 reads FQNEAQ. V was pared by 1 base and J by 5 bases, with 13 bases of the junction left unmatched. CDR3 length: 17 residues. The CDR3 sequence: CASSLDRRTTQGTEAFF. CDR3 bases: TGTGCCAGCAGCTTAGACAGGAGGACTACACAGGGGACTGAAGCTTTCTTT.

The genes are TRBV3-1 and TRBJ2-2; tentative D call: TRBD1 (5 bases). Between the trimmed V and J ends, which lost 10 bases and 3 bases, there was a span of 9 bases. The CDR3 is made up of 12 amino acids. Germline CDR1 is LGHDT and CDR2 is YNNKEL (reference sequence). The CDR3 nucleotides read TGTGCCACTTCAGGGTACACCGGGGAGCTGTTTTTT. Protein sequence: CATSGYTGELFF.

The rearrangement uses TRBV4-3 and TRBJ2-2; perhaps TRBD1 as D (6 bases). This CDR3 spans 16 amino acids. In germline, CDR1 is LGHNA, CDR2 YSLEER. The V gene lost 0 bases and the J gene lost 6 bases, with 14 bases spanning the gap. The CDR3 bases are TGCGCCAGCAGCCAAGATACAGGGCTTGGTCCCGGGGAGCTGTTTTTT. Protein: CASSQDTGLGPGELFF.

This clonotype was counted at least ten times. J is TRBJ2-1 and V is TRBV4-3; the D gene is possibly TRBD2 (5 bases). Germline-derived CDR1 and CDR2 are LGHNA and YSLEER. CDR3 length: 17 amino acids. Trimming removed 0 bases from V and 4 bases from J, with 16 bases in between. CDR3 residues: CASSQDRSAGVYNEQFF. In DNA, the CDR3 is TGCGCCAGCAGCCAAGATCGGTCGGCGGGCGTGTACAATGAGCAGTTCTTC.

CDR3 amino acids: CASSPDLAGGSYEQYF. CDR3 DNA: TGTGCCAGCTCACCGGACCTAGCGGGAGGATCCTACGAGCAGTACTTC. This sequence joins TRBV18 and TRBJ2-7; TRBD2 matches at 11 bases. Germline V lookup: CDR1 KGHSH, CDR2 LQKENI. Trimming removed 3 bases from V and 1 base from J; junction bases left unmatched: 5. The CDR3 covers 16 residues.